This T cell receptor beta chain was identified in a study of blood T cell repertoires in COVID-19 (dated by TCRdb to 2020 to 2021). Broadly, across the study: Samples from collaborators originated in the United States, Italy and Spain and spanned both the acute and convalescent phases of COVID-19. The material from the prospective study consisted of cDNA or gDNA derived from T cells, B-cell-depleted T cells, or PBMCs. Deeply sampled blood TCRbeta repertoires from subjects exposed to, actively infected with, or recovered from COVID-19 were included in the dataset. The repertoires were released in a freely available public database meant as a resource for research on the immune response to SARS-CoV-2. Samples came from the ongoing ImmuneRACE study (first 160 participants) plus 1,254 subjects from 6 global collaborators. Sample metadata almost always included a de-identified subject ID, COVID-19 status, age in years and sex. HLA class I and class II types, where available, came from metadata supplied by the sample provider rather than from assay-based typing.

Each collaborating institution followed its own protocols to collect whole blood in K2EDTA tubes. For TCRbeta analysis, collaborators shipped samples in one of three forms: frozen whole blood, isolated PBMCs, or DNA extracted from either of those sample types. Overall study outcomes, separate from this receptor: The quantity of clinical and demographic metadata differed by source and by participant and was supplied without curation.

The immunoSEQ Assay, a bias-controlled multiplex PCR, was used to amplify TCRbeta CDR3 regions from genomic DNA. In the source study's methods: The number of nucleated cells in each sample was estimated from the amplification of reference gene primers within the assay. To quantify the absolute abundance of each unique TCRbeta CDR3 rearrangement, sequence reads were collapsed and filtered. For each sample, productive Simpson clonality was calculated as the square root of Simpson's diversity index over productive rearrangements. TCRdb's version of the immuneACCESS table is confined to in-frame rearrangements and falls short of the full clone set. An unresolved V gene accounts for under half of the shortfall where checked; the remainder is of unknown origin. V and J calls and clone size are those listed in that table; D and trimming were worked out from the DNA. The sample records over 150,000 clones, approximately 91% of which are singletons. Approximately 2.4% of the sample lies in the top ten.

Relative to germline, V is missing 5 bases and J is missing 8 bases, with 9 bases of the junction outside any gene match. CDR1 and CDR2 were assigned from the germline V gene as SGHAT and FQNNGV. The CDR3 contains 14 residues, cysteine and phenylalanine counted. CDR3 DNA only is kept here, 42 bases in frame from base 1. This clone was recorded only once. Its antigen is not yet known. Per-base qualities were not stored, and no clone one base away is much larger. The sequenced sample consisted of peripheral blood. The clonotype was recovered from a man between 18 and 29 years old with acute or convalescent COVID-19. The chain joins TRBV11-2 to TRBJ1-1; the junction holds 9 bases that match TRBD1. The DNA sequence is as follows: TGTGCCAGCAGCACTACCGGGACAGGGATAGAAGCTTTCTTT. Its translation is CASSTTGTGIEAFF. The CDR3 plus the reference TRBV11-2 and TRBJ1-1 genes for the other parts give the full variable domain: EAGVAQSPRYKIIEKRQSVAFWCNPISGHATLYWYQQILGQGPKLLIQFQNNGVVDDSQLPKDRFSAERLKGVDSTLKIQPAKLEDSAVYLCASSTTGTGIEAFFGQGTRLTVV.